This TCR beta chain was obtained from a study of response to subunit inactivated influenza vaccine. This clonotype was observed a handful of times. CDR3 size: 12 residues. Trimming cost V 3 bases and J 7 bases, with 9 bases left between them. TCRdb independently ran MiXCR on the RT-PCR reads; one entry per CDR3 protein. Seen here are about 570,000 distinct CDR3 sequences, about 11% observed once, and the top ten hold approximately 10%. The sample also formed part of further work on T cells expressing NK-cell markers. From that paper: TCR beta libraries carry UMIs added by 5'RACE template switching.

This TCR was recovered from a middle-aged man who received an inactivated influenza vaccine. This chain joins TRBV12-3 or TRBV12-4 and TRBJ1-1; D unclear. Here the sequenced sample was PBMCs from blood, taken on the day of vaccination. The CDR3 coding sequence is TGTGCCAGCAGTTTCAATATCCTTGAAGCTTTCTTT. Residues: CASSFNILEAFF.